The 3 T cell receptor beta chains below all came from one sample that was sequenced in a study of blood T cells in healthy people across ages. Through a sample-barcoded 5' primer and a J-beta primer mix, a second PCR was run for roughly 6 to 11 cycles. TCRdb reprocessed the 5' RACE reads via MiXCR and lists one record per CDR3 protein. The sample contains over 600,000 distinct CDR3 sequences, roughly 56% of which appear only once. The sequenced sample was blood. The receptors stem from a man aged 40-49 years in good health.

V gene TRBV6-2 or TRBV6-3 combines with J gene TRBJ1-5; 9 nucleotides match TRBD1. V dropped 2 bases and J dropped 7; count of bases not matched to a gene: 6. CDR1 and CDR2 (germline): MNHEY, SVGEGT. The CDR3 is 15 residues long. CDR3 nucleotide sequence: TGTGCCAGCAGTTACGATACAGGGGGCCTCCAGCCCCAGCATTTT. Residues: CASSYDTGGLQPQHF.

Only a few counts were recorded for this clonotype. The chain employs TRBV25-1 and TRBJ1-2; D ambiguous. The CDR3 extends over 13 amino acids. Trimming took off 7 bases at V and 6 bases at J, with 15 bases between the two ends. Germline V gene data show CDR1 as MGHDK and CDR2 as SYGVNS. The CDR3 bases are TGTGCCAGCACGACGAACGGGGAGCATGGCTACACCTTC. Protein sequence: CASTTNGEHGYTF.

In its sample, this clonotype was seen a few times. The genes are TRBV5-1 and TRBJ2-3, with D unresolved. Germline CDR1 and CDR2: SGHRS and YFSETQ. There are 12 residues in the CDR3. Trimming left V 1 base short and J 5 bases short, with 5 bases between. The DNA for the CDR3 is TGCGCCAGCAGCTTGCGGGTAGATACGCAGTATTTT. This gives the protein CASSLRVDTQYF.